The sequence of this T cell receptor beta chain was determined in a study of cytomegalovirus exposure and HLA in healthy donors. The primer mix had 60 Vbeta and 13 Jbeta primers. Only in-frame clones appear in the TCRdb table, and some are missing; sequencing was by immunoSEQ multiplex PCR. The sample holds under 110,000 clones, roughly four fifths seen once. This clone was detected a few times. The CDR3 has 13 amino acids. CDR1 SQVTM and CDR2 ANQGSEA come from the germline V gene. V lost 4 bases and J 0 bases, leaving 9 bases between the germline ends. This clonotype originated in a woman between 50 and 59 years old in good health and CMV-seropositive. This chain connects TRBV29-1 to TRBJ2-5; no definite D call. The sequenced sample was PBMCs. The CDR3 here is CSVVFPNQETQYF. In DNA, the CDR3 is TGCAGCGTTGTTTTTCCAAACCAAGAGACCCAGTACTTC.